The 30 T cell receptor beta chains in this list originate from one sample, sequenced in a study of blood T cell repertoires in COVID-19. TCRdb's copy holds only in-frame clones and misses some; the assay was immunoSEQ multiplex PCR. The sample comprises fewer than 200,000 clones, about 80% of which are singletons, and 11% rests with the top ten. Sequencing was done on a sample of peripheral blood. Receptors were obtained from a man between 65 and 80 years old with active or convalescent COVID-19.

V and J are TRBV28 and TRBJ1-5; D may be TRBD1 (6 bases). The length of the CDR3 is 15 residues. The V end lost 3 bases, the J end lost 1 base, and 10 bases lay between the germline ends. Per the germline V gene, CDR1 is MDHEN and CDR2 is SYDVKM. CDR3 loop: CASSFWGPSNQPQHF. CDR3 DNA: TGTGCCAGCAGTTTTTGGGGGCCAAGCAATCAGCCCCAGCATTTT.

This rearrangement joins TRBV19 to TRBJ1-1; D remains unclear. Trimming took 7 bases from V and 0 from J, leaving 15 bases between them. The CDR3 runs 15 residues. Germline V CDR1 and CDR2: LNHDA, SQIVND (reference sequence). As DNA, the CDR3 is TGTGCCAGTACCACGAGACTCCAATTGAACACTGAAGCTTTCTTT. Its translation is CASTTRLQLNTEAFF.

The CDR3 bases are TGCGCCAGCAGCCAAGTCTACGGCGGCATAGGCGACAATGAGCAGTTCTTC. As protein: CASSQVYGGIGDNEQFF. This chain uses TRBV4-3 with TRBJ2-1; no clear D. V lost 1 base to trimming and J lost 5 bases, with 18 bases between them. The CDR3 totals 17 residues. Germline-derived CDR1 and CDR2 are LGHNA and YSLEER.

This clone appeared a single time. V usage is TRBV3-1 (or the pseudogene TRBV3-2) and J usage is TRBJ1-6; 10 bases map to TRBD1. Trimming cost V 7 bases and J 9 bases; bases outside gene matches: 6. Germline V gives CDR1 LGHDT, CDR2 YNNKEL (reference sequence). This CDR3 spans 14 amino acids. DNA for the CDR3: TGTGCCAGCAATAACCGGGACAGGGGTTCACCCCTCCACTTT. Translation gives CASNNRDRGSPLHF.

This chain uses TRBV5-1 with TRBJ1-1, with a weak D call TRBD1 (5 bases). CDR3 length: 13 amino acids. Germline V lookup: CDR1 SGHRS, CDR2 YFSETQ. Trimming removed 3 bases from V and 10 bases from J, with 16 bases in between. CDR3 nucleotide sequence: TGCGCCAGCAGCTGGGGGGGAGAGGTCGTAGCTTTCTTT. Translation gives CASSWGGEVVAFF.

The CDR3 sequence is CASSASDRYYEQYF. The DNA of the CDR3 is TGTGCCAGCAGCGCCTCGGACAGGTACTACGAGCAGTACTTC. This sequence joins TRBV9 and TRBJ2-7; the match to TRBD1 covers 7 bases. This CDR3 has 14 amino acids. V lost 3 bases to trimming and J lost 3 bases; unmatched junction nucleotides: 6. Germline V gene data show CDR1 as SGDLS and CDR2 as YYNGEE.

The chain employs TRBV27 and TRBJ1-2; maybe TRBD1 (5 bases). The CDR3 totals 14 residues. The V and J ends lost 7 bases and 0 bases respectively, with 12 bases between them. Per the germline V gene, CDR1 is MNHEY and CDR2 is SMNVEV (reference sequence). This CDR3 is CASKSGRSNYGYTF. CDR3 DNA: TGTGCCAGCAAGTCAGGGAGGTCTAACTATGGCTACACCTTC.

This rearrangement joins TRBV24-1 to TRBJ2-5, with D perhaps matching TRBD1 (5 bases). The germline V and J ends were trimmed by 6 bases and 5 bases, with 6 bases remaining between them. The CDR3 is 11 amino acids. Germline V gene sequence: CDR1 KGHDR, CDR2 SFDVKD. CDR3 DNA sequence: TGTGCCACCAGTAAGGGGGAGACCCAGTACTTC. Amino acid sequence: CATSKGETQYF.

The CDR3 spells CASSLDPTGNGYTF. The CDR3, as DNA: TGTGCCAGCAGCTTAGATCCGACAGGGAATGGCTACACCTTC. The V and J genes are TRBV11-3 and TRBJ1-2; TRBD1 aligns across 7 bases. Germline lookup yields CDR1 SGHNT and CDR2 YENEEA. The length of the CDR3 is 14 residues. V gave up 0 bases and J gave up 6 bases; unmatched junction bases: 4. The full variable domain, in which reference TRBV11-3 and TRBJ1-2 provide the parts outside the CDR3, is EAGVVQSPRYKIIEKKQPVAFWCNPISGHNTLYWYLQNLGQGPELLIRYENEEAVDDSQLPKDRFSAERLKGVDSTLKIQPAELGDSAVYLCASSLDPTGNGYTFGSGTRLTVV.

The chain carries TRBV9 and TRBJ1-6, with TRBD1 matching 9 bases. V shed 5 bases and J 1 base; nucleotides not matched to a gene: 4. CDR3 length equals 16 residues. Germline loops: CDR1 SGDLS, CDR2 YYNGEE. The CDR3 bases are TGTGCCAGCAGTCCGGGACAGGGTTCCTATAATTCACCCCTCCACTTT. It codes for CASSPGQGSYNSPLHF.

The chain links TRBV12-3 or TRBV12-4 to TRBJ1-4; D may be TRBD1 (5 bases). Trimming took 8 bases from V and 7 from J, leaving 8 bases between them. The CDR3 is 11 amino acids. In nucleotides, the CDR3 is TGTGCCAGCGGGGGGGGTGAAAAACTGTTTTTT. Its translation is CASGGGEKLFF.

The chain carries TRBV9 and TRBJ1-4, with 7 positions matching TRBD1. Germline CDR1 reads SGDLS; CDR2 reads YYNGEE. The CDR3 covers 13 residues. J lost 2 bases, V lost 6 bases, and 1 base had no gene match. CDR3 DNA sequence: TGTGCCAGCACAGGGGGGACTAATGAAAAACTGTTTTTT. Protein: CASTGGTNEKLFF.

The chain couples TRBV29-1 to TRBJ2-1; weak D call: TRBD1 (8 bases). The CDR3 length is 15 residues. The germline V and J ends were trimmed by 5 bases and 4 bases, with 18 bases remaining between them. Germline assignment: CDR1 SQVTM and CDR2 ANQGSEA. The CDR3 region is CSVRTGGGAYNEQFF. The DNA for the CDR3 is TGCAGCGTTCGAACAGGGGGAGGGGCGTACAATGAGCAGTTCTTC.

V gene TRBV9 combines with J gene TRBJ1-4, with TRBD1 as a possible D gene (6 bases). The V gene lost 4 bases and the J gene lost 8 bases, with 18 bases spanning the gap. Germline V gene lookup returns CDR1 SGDLS and CDR2 YYNGEE. This CDR3 has 15 amino acids. The DNA for the CDR3 is TGTGCCAGCAGCCTAACCCCCGTCCAGGGGGAAAAACTGTTTTTT. It translates to CASSLTPVQGEKLFF. The full variable domain, its missing parts supplied by reference TRBV9 and TRBJ1-4, is DSGVTQTPKHLITATGQRVTLRCSPRSGDLSVYWYQQSLDQGLQFLIQYYNGEERAKGNILERFSAQQFPDLHSELNLSSLELGDSALYFCASSLTPVQGEKLFFGSGTQLSVL.

Only a few counts were recorded for this clone. The gene calls are TRBV3-1 (or the pseudogene TRBV3-2) and TRBJ1-5, with 7 bases fitting TRBD1. CDR3 length equals 15 residues. Germline V gives CDR1 LGHDT, CDR2 YNNKEL (reference sequence). The V segment lost 3 bases and the J segment 3 bases; nucleotides outside the gene matches: 5. The CDR3 DNA sequence: TGTGCCAGCAGCCATTACCAGGGGGTCAATCAGCCCCAGCATTTT. Protein: CASSHYQGVNQPQHF.

This chain joins TRBV6-5 and TRBJ2-7; D gene uncertain. The germline gives CDR1 MNHEY, CDR2 SVGAGI. The CDR3 loop spans 13 amino acids. V was pared by 6 bases and J by 4 bases, with 13 bases between. CDR3 sequence reads: CASSYRLDYEQYF. The DNA for the CDR3 is TGTGCCAGCAGCTACCGGCTAGATTACGAGCAGTACTTC.

This rearrangement joins TRBV19 to TRBJ1-4, with D uncertain. CDR3 size: 15 residues. Per the germline V gene, CDR1 is LNHDA and CDR2 is SQIVND (reference sequence). The V end was cut by 7 bases, the J end by 3 bases, with 15 bases between. The CDR3 DNA reads TGTGCCAGTACCATCGGAAGGAGGGCTAATGAAAAACTGTTTTTT. This codes for CASTIGRRANEKLFF.

The chain employs TRBV9 and TRBJ2-3; TRBD2 matches at 7 bases. The V segment lost 3 bases and the J segment 6 bases; nucleotides outside the gene matches: 10. Per germline, CDR1 SGDLS and CDR2 YYNGEE. The CDR3 sequence is 15 residues long. The CDR3 protein is CASSARTSQGDTQYF. The CDR3 DNA is TGTGCCAGCAGCGCTCGGACTAGTCAAGGCGATACGCAGTATTTT. Full variable domain (missing parts from reference TRBV9 and TRBJ2-3): DSGVTQTPKHLITATGQRVTLRCSPRSGDLSVYWYQQSLDQGLQFLIQYYNGEERAKGNILERFSAQQFPDLHSELNLSSLELGDSALYFCASSARTSQGDTQYFGPGTRLTVL.

V usage is TRBV18 and J usage is TRBJ2-4, with 9 bases identical to TRBD1. The CDR3 length is 16 residues. From germline, CDR1 is KGHSH and CDR2 LQKENI. V was pared by 4 bases and J by 0 bases, with 4 bases of the junction left unmatched. The CDR3 loop is CASSLGTGQAKNIQYF. The CDR3 nucleotides read TGTGCCAGCTCACTGGGGACAGGGCAAGCCAAAAACATTCAGTACTTC.

J is TRBJ1-2 and V is TRBV7-2, with 9 bases matching TRBD1. There are 14 residues in the CDR3. The germline V gene encodes CDR1 SGHTA and CDR2 FQGNSA. V dropped 5 bases and J dropped 5; count of bases not matched to a gene: 6. The CDR3 bases are TGTGCCAGCAGCCCAGACAGGGGGGTGTATGGCTACACCTTC. Translation gives CASSPDRGVYGYTF.

The V call is TRBV10-3, the J call TRBJ2-1; a weak D match, TRBD1 (5 bases). V was pared by 0 bases and J by 1 base, with 7 bases between. Germline values: CDR1 ENHRY, CDR2 SYGVKD. This CDR3 spans 15 amino acids. The CDR3 here is CAISESQGSYNEQFF. CDR3 nucleotides: TGTGCCATCAGTGAGTCTCAGGGTTCCTACAATGAGCAGTTCTTC.

CDR3 loop: CASRGTGNYEQYF. The CDR3 coding sequence is TGTGCCAGCAGGGGGACAGGGAACTACGAGCAGTACTTC. This chain connects TRBV12-3 or TRBV12-4 to TRBJ2-7; 9 nucleotides line up with TRBD1. The ends lost 6 bases at V and 3 bases at J; junction bases unmatched: 3. This CDR3 spans 13 amino acids.

The V call is TRBV30, the J call TRBJ2-6; 8 bases align to TRBD1. Germline CDR1 reads GTSNPN; CDR2 reads SVGIG (reference sequence). The CDR3 runs 15 residues. V dropped 3 bases and J dropped 4; count of bases not matched to a gene: 5. The CDR3 DNA reads TGTGCCTGGAGGGGACAGGTGGGCGGGGCCAACGTCCTGACTTTC. Protein sequence: CAWRGQVGGANVLTF. The full variable domain, rest sourced from reference TRBV30 and TRBJ2-6, is SQTIHQWPATLVQPVGSPLSLECTVEGTSNPNLYWYRQAAGRGLQLLFYSVGIGQISSEVPQNLSASRPQDRQFILSSKKLLLSDSGFYLCAWRGQVGGANVLTFGAGSRLTVL.

Here the CDR3 reads CASSQENQDTQYF. Here the CDR3 DNA reads TGCGCCAGCAGCCAGGAGAATCAAGATACGCAGTATTTT. J is TRBJ2-3 and V is TRBV4-3; D unresolved. Trimming stripped 3 bases from V and 5 bases from J, with 9 bases between. The CDR3 loop spans 13 amino acids. Germline V gene lookup returns CDR1 LGHNA and CDR2 YSLEER.

Regarding this clone: One end of the junction fails to match germline, which may point to a read error. J is TRBJ2-2 and V is TRBV7-7; D is perhaps TRBD2 (6 bases). The CDR3 contains 15 residues. The V gene's germline CDR1 is SSHAT and CDR2 FNYEAQ (reference sequence). For the CDR3, the DNA is TGTGCTAGCAGCGCGGGACCCGCGGGGATCGGGGAGCTGTTTTTT. Translation gives CASSAGPAGIGELFF. The whole variable domain, filled in from reference TRBV7-7 and TRBJ2-2, reads GAGVSQSPRYKVTKRGQDVTLRCDPISSHATLYWYQQALGQGPEFLTYFNYEAQPDKSGLPSDRFSAERPEGSISTLTIQRTEQRDSAMYRCASSAGPAGIGELFFGEGSRLTVL.

Here the CDR3 DNA reads TGTGCCAGTAGACGGACTAGCACAGATACGCAGTATTTT. It is translated as CASRRTSTDTQYF. The genes are TRBV24-1 and TRBJ2-3, with a weak D call TRBD2 (5 bases). Looked up from germline, CDR1 is KGHDR and CDR2 is SFDVKD. There are 13 residues in the CDR3. V shed 11 bases and J shed 0 bases, with 11 bases lying between them.

This chain joins TRBV7-9 and TRBJ1-2, with D maybe TRBD1 (6 bases). This CDR3 spans 16 amino acids. V lost 0 bases and J 5 bases, leaving 16 bases between the germline ends. Germline V gives CDR1 SEHNR, CDR2 FQNEAQ (reference sequence). CDR3 nucleotide sequence: TGTGCCAGCAGCTTAGCCGGGGGGCAGGGGATTTATGGCTACACCTTC. Translating gives CASSLAGGQGIYGYTF. Together with reference TRBV7-9 and TRBJ1-2, the CDR3 gives the full variable domain: DTGVSQNPRHKITKRGQNVTFRCDPISEHNRLYWYRQTLGQGPEFLTYFQNEAQLEKSRLLSDRFSAERPKGSFSTLEIQRTEQGDSAMYLCASSLAGGQGIYGYTFGSGTRLTVV.

This clone has a single count. CDR3: CASSLAWGRLDYGYTF. CDR3 sequence (DNA): TGTGCCAGCAGCTTAGCGTGGGGGCGCTTGGACTATGGCTACACCTTC. The V gene is TRBV7-2, the J gene TRBJ1-2; D possibly corresponds to TRBD1 (6 bases). This CDR3 contains 16 residues. With 0 bases removed from V and 3 bases from J, the gap between germline ends came to 14 bases. CDR1 SGHTA and CDR2 FQGNSA come from the germline V gene.

The chain recombines TRBV10-3 with TRBJ2-3; D is unclear. The CDR3 totals 14 residues. Germline V gives CDR1 ENHRY, CDR2 SYGVKD. V was shortened by 7 bases and J by 0 bases, with 11 bases between the two germline ends. Here the CDR3 reads CAITETQSTDTQYF. The CDR3 DNA reads as TGTGCCATCACGGAGACTCAAAGCACAGATACGCAGTATTTT.

The chain uses TRBV6-5 and TRBJ2-1; TRBD1 agrees at 10 bases. V lost 6 bases and J lost 10; bases outside the gene matches: 6. The CDR3 contains 13 residues. CDR1 is MNHEY and CDR2 is SVGAGI in the germline V gene. This CDR3 is CASSKDRGGEQFF. CDR3 nucleotides: TGTGCCAGCAGCAAGGACAGGGGGGGCGAGCAGTTCTTC.